Following are 32 T cell receptor beta chains from one sample sequenced in a study of siplizumab effects on memory and regulatory T cells. Profiled with immunoSEQ multiplex PCR; TCRdb holds only in-frame clones, not every one. Of about 50,000 clones in the sample, less than 90% are singletons; the top ten hold roughly 0.3%. The source material was naive CD8+ T cells sorted from blood. The receptors were gathered from a human donor in good health.

This clone was seen just once. The V and J genes are TRBV2 and TRBJ2-5, with 7 positions matching TRBD1. Per the germline V gene, CDR1 is SNHLY and CDR2 is FYNNEI. The V segment lost 7 bases and the J segment 4 bases; nucleotides outside the gene matches: 9. CDR3 length: 14 amino acids. CDR3 nucleotides: TGTGCCAGCAACGGACAGGAGCTGGGAGAGACCCAGTACTTC. This sequence encodes CASNGQELGETQYF.

To note about this clone: Sequence at one end of the junction differs from germline and may be a read error. The V and J genes are TRBV4-1 and TRBJ2-7, with a weak D call TRBD2 (5 bases). The CDR3 totals 12 residues. The V gene's germline CDR1 is MGHRA and CDR2 YSYEKL. The CDR3 DNA sequence: TGCGCCAGCAGCCAAGTCGGGGATAGCCTGCTCTTC. Translation: CASSQVGDSLLF.

This chain uses TRBV7-9 with TRBJ2-1; 12 nucleotides match TRBD2. The CDR3 totals 17 residues. Germline lookup yields CDR1 SEHNR and CDR2 FQNEAQ (reference sequence). V dropped 5 bases and J dropped 4; count of bases not matched to a gene: 9. Here the CDR3 reads CASSRPGGLAGYNEQFF. The CDR3 region has the DNA TGTGCCAGCAGCCGCCCAGGTGGACTAGCGGGGTACAATGAGCAGTTCTTC.

The J gene is TRBJ2-1, the V gene TRBV29-1; 7 nucleotides agree with TRBD2. After removal of 4 bases from V and 0 bases from J, the junction contained 12 bases not matched to a gene. CDR1 and CDR2 from the germline V gene are SQVTM and ANQGSEA. The length of the CDR3 is 17 residues. The CDR3 loop is CSVAGGSWESSYNEQFF. The CDR3 DNA follows: TGCAGCGTTGCCGGCGGGAGCTGGGAGAGCTCCTACAATGAGCAGTTCTTC.

The rearrangement uses TRBV5-5 and TRBJ1-1; D ambiguous. The CDR3 runs to 13 residues. CDR1 is SGHKS, CDR2 YYEKEE, per germline (reference sequence). The V gene lost 2 bases and the J gene lost 1 base, with 6 bases spanning the gap. CDR3 DNA: TGTGCCAGCAGCTTTACAAGGAACACTGAAGCTTTCTTT. The encoded protein is CASSFTRNTEAFF. Full variable domain (remainder filled in from reference TRBV5-5 and TRBJ1-1): DAGVTQSPTHLIKTRGQQVTLRCSPISGHKSVSWYQQVLGQGPQFIFQYYEKEERGRGNFPDRFSARQFPNYSSELNVNALLLGDSALYLCASSFTRNTEAFFGQGTRLTVV.

This clone has a single count. The junction shows a germline mismatch at one end, possibly a read error. The chain couples TRBV6-4 to TRBJ2-7; TRBD2 matches at 11 bases. Germline lookup yields CDR1 MRHNA and CDR2 SNTAGT. CDR3 length: 14 amino acids. CDR3 bases: TGTACCAGCAGCGCCGGGACTAGCGGCTACGAGCAGTACTTC. Amino acid sequence: CTSSAGTSGYEQYF.

A few counts support this clone. The rearrangement uses TRBV29-1 and TRBJ1-1; D uncertain. Germline CDR1 and CDR2: SQVTM and ANQGSEA. The CDR3 has 12 residues. V was pared by 6 bases and J by 0 bases, with 8 bases between. As DNA, the CDR3 is TGCAGCGTCCGTGTCCTGAACACTGAAGCTTTCTTT. The encoded protein is CSVRVLNTEAFF.

The rearrangement uses TRBV23-1 and TRBJ2-5; possibly TRBD1 for D (6 bases). The J call may be mistaken, given a closer DNA end match to TRBJ2-7. TRBV23-1 is known as an ORF, though its function is uncertain. The CDR3 spans 16 residues. CDR3 DNA: TGCGCCAGCACCCGAAGTTCGGGACAAAGCTCCTACGAGCAGTACTTC. Its translation: CASTRSSGQSSYEQYF.

Only a few counts were recorded for this clone. The rearrangement links TRBV19 to TRBJ1-5, with TRBD1 identical over 7 bases. Looked up from germline, CDR1 is LNHDA and CDR2 is SQIVND (reference sequence). V was clipped by 3 bases and J by 0 bases; unmatched bases: 2. This CDR3 has 15 amino acids. CDR3 loop: CASSMTGSSNQPQHF. The CDR3 region has the DNA TGTGCCAGTAGTATGACAGGGTCTAGCAATCAGCCCCAGCATTTT.

The chain links TRBV19 to TRBJ2-4, with D perhaps given as TRBD1 or TRBD2 (5 bases each). Germline V lookup: CDR1 LNHDA, CDR2 SQIVND (reference sequence). Trimming stripped 3 bases from V and 13 bases from J, with 16 bases between. This CDR3 has 13 residues. The DNA of the CDR3 is TGTGCCAGTAGTATTGCCTCGGTGGGGGAACAGTACTTC. This sequence encodes CASSIASVGEQYF.

The chain employs TRBV7-9 and TRBJ1-1; the match to TRBD1 covers 10 bases. Germline V gives CDR1 SEHNR, CDR2 FQNEAQ (reference sequence). Trimming at V came to 5 bases and at J to 7 bases, leaving 13 bases not matched to a gene. This CDR3 is 16 amino acids long. In DNA, the CDR3 is TGTGCCAGCAGCGCCCGGACAGGGGGAACTCATGGTGAAGCTTTCTTT. Encoded protein: CASSARTGGTHGEAFF.

The J gene is TRBJ2-3, the V gene TRBV7-3; 16 bases agree with TRBD2. Germline CDR1 reads SGHTA; CDR2 reads FQGTGA. The CDR3 spans 18 residues. Trimming removed 1 base from V and 5 bases from J; junction bases left unmatched: 6. CDR3 residues: CASSLNPGLAGGGDTQYF. The CDR3 nucleotides read TGTGCCAGCAGCTTAAACCCGGGACTAGCGGGAGGGGGAGATACGCAGTATTTT. The variable domain in full, with the rest retrieved from reference TRBV7-3 and TRBJ2-3, is GAGVSQTPSNKVTEKGKYVELRCDPISGHTALYWYRQSLGQGPEFLIYFQGTGAADDSGLPNDRFFAVRPEGSVSTLKIQRTERGDSAVYLCASSLNPGLAGGGDTQYFGPGTRLTVL.

The chain couples TRBV7-8 to TRBJ2-7; maybe TRBD1 (6 bases). CDR1 and CDR2 (germline): SGHVS, FQNEAQ. The CDR3 contains 16 residues. The V gene lost 2 bases and the J gene lost 3 bases, with 17 bases spanning the gap. The CDR3 spells CASSLLQGMVDYEQYF. The CDR3 DNA reads as TGTGCCAGCAGCTTACTTCAGGGGATGGTGGACTACGAGCAGTACTTC. Complete variable domain (other parts from reference TRBV7-8 and TRBJ2-7): GAGVSQSPRYKVAKRGQDVALRCDPISGHVSLFWYQQALGQGPEFLTYFQNEAQLDKSGLPSDRFFAERPEGSVSTLKIQRTQQEDSAVYLCASSLLQGMVDYEQYFGPGTRLTVT.

This chain uses TRBV19 with TRBJ1-5, with D maybe TRBD1 (5 bases). The CDR3 runs to 14 residues. The V and J ends lost 3 bases and 6 bases respectively, with 12 bases between them. The germline V gene has CDR1 LNHDA and CDR2 SQIVND (reference sequence). The chain's CDR3 is CASSIQGAAQPQHF. In DNA form, the CDR3 reads TGTGCCAGTAGTATCCAAGGGGCGGCTCAGCCCCAGCATTTT.

V is TRBV5-1 and J is TRBJ2-1; 10 positions match TRBD2. From germline, CDR1 is SGHRS and CDR2 YFSETQ. The CDR3 runs to 15 residues. J gave up 5 bases and V 3 bases, and 5 bases lay outside the gene matches. The CDR3 protein is CASSSTSGVHNEQFF. As DNA, the CDR3 is TGCGCCAGCAGCTCAACTAGCGGGGTCCACAATGAGCAGTTCTTC.

This chain connects TRBV6-5 to TRBJ2-7; 7 positions agree with TRBD1. The trim removed 5 bases at V and 2 bases at J, leaving 0 bases unmatched. The CDR3 extends over 12 amino acids. Germline V gives CDR1 MNHEY, CDR2 SVGAGI. CDR3 residues: CASSQGAYEQYF. The CDR3 DNA reads TGTGCCAGCAGTCAGGGGGCCTACGAGCAGTACTTC.

The chain combines TRBV10-2 with TRBJ1-2; 7 bases agree with TRBD1. The CDR3 totals 15 residues. The V and J ends lost 1 base and 5 bases, in that order; junction bases with no gene match: 7. Germline-derived CDR1 and CDR2 are WSHSY and SAAADI. DNA for the CDR3: TGCGCCAGCAGTGAGTTTCAAGAGGGGGCTTATGGCTACACCTTC. Protein: CASSEFQEGAYGYTF.

V usage is TRBV4-1 and J usage is TRBJ1-1, with 7 bases matching TRBD1. Germline CDR1 is MGHRA and CDR2 is YSYEKL. The junction had 5 bases not matched to a gene; V was cut back by 0 bases and J by 1 base. This CDR3 has 16 residues. The CDR3 DNA reads TGCGCCAGCAGCCAAGAGCCGGCAGGGGGGAACACTGAAGCTTTCTTT. It codes for CASSQEPAGGNTEAFF.

This clone came up a few times. The chain recombines TRBV19 with TRBJ2-2, with TRBD2 identical over 8 bases. The germline gives CDR1 LNHDA, CDR2 SQIVND (reference sequence). J lost 5 bases, V lost 4 bases, and 18 bases had no gene match. This CDR3 is built from 19 residues. The CDR3 here is CASSRGPVGGGRRTGELFF. CDR3 bases: TGTGCCAGTAGTAGGGGACCAGTCGGGGGCGGGAGGAGGACCGGGGAGCTGTTTTTT.

The genes are TRBV6-6 and TRBJ2-2, with D possibly TRBD2 on 6 matching bases. The CDR3 has 14 residues. Germline values: CDR1 MNHNY, CDR2 SVGAGI (reference sequence). Trimming shortened V by 6 bases and J by 2 bases, and 10 bases separated the two germline ends. For the CDR3, the DNA is TGTGCCAGCAGGAGGCGGGAAAACACCGGGGAGCTGTTTTTT. Translating it yields CASRRRENTGELFF.

The CDR3 DNA sequence: TGTGCCAGCAGCTTTAATCTCGTTAGCACAGATACGCAGTATTTT. Its protein is CASSFNLVSTDTQYF. The V and J genes are TRBV7-6 and TRBJ2-3; D unclear. The CDR3 spans 15 residues. Germline V gives CDR1 SGHVS, CDR2 FNYEAQ. Between the trimmed V and J ends, which lost 3 bases and 0 bases, there was a span of 10 bases.

This clone was found once. In nucleotides, the CDR3 is TGTGCCACATCGGGACAGGGAAACTACGAGCAGTACTTC. Protein product: CATSGQGNYEQYF. The J gene is TRBJ2-7, the V gene TRBV19, with 9 nucleotides matching TRBD1. The V gene end was trimmed by 10 bases and the J gene end by 3 bases; junction bases not matched to a gene: 7. The length of the CDR3 is 13 residues. Germline assignment: CDR1 LNHDA and CDR2 SQIVND (reference sequence).

The chain employs TRBV5-5 and TRBJ2-7; D call uncertain. The CDR3 sequence is 13 residues long. CDR1 and CDR2 from the germline V gene are SGHKS and YYEKEE (reference sequence). The ends were cut back, 0 bases at V and 1 base at J, with 5 bases in the middle. CDR3 sequence: CASSLGISYEQYF. In DNA form, the CDR3 reads TGTGCCAGCAGCTTGGGGATATCCTACGAGCAGTACTTC.

The chain links TRBV9 to TRBJ2-5, with D maybe TRBD2 (6 bases). The CDR3 is made up of 16 amino acids. Germline lookup yields CDR1 SGDLS and CDR2 YYNGEE. V lost 0 bases, J lost 1 base, and 13 bases lay in between. The DNA of the CDR3 is TGTGCCAGCAGCGTAGTGGGGGGAGGTGGCCAAGAGACCCAGTACTTC. Translation gives CASSVVGGGGQETQYF.

This chain uses TRBV5-6 with TRBJ1-4; no firm D call. The CDR3 has 13 residues. V shed 2 bases and J shed 4 bases, with 6 bases lying between them. Germline V gene data show CDR1 as SGHDT and CDR2 as YYEEEE. The CDR3 spells CASSFGFNEKLFF. CDR3 coding DNA: TGTGCCAGCAGCTTCGGATTTAATGAAAAACTGTTTTTT. The entire variable domain, with the rest obtained from reference TRBV5-6 and TRBJ1-4, is as follows: DAGVTQSPTHLIKTRGQQVTLRCSPKSGHDTVSWYQQALGQGPQFIFQYYEEEERQRGNFPDRFSGHQFPNYSSELNVNALLLGDSALYLCASSFGFNEKLFFGSGTQLSVL.

The chain carries TRBV7-9 and TRBJ1-5; 7 positions agree with TRBD1. The CDR3 covers 13 residues. The trim removed 9 bases at V and 2 bases at J, leaving 4 bases unmatched. Germline values: CDR1 SEHNR, CDR2 FQNEAQ (reference sequence). In nucleotides, the CDR3 is TGTGCCAGTGGAACAGGGGGCAATCAGCCCCAGCATTTT. Encoded protein: CASGTGGNQPQHF.

The sample holds a few counts of this clone. The chain combines TRBV9 with TRBJ1-1; D gene uncertain. Trimming left V 4 bases short and J 1 base short, with 17 bases between. The CDR3 contains 16 residues. Germline loops: CDR1 SGDLS, CDR2 YYNGEE. DNA for the CDR3: TGTGCCAGCAGCCCCGGAGACCGCGCTGCGAACACTGAAGCTTTCTTT. Residues: CASSPGDRAANTEAFF.

The chain combines TRBV5-6 with TRBJ2-7; perhaps D is TRBD1 or TRBD2 (6 bases each). The CDR3 extends over 12 amino acids. V was shortened by 4 bases and J by 2 bases, with 7 bases between the two germline ends. The germline V gene has CDR1 SGHDT and CDR2 YYEEEE. Written as DNA, the CDR3 is TGTGCCAGCAGCCGGGGGCCCTACGAGCAGTACTTC. It codes for CASSRGPYEQYF.

CDR3 DNA: TGTGCCAGCAGCGCCCTATTGGGACAGGGCTACGAGCAGTACTTC. Translation: CASSALLGQGYEQYF. The chain uses TRBV27 and TRBJ2-7, with 9 bases that match TRBD1. V was pared by 6 bases and J by 3 bases, with 9 bases of the junction left unmatched. This CDR3 contains 15 residues. In germline, CDR1 is MNHEY, CDR2 SMNVEV (reference sequence).

This chain joins TRBV19 and TRBJ1-5; maybe TRBD1 (6 bases). The V gene lost 1 base and the J gene lost 3 bases, with 13 bases spanning the gap. This CDR3 is built from 16 residues. Germline V lookup: CDR1 LNHDA, CDR2 SQIVND (reference sequence). CDR3 region: CASSIGSRGINQPQHF. The CDR3, as DNA: TGTGCCAGTAGTATAGGGTCCAGGGGAATCAATCAGCCCCAGCATTTT.

The chain is built from TRBV10-3 and TRBJ2-2; D call uncertain. Trimming pared 0 bases from V and 2 bases from J, leaving 7 bases between. Germline values: CDR1 ENHRY, CDR2 SYGVKD. This CDR3 has 15 residues. In DNA, the CDR3 is TGTGCCATCAGTGAGTCGATTGGCAACACCGGGGAGCTGTTTTTT. Residues: CAISESIGNTGELFF.

V gene TRBV5-1 combines with J gene TRBJ2-1; a possible D gene is TRBD1 (7 bases). Germline CDR1 reads SGHRS; CDR2 reads YFSETQ. V lost 0 bases to trimming and J lost 9 bases, with 22 bases between them. The CDR3 extends over 17 amino acids. The CDR3 coding sequence is TGCGCCAGCAGCTTGGGTGGAGGGGGCGGCTTCGCGGGTGAGCAGTTCTTC. Amino acid sequence: CASSLGGGGGFAGEQFF. The full variable domain, with the rest looked up from reference TRBV5-1 and TRBJ2-1, is KAGVTQTPRYLIKTRGQQVTLSCSPISGHRSVSWYQQTPGQGLQFLFEYFSETQRNKGNFPGRFSGRQFSNSRSEMNVSTLELGDSALYLCASSLGGGGGFAGEQFFGPGTRLTVL.